The 17 T cell receptor beta chains reported below all come from one sample, sequenced in a study of shared clonotypes between healthy human individuals. Here immunoSEQ multiplex PCR was the method, and the copy in TCRdb shows in-frame clones only, minus some. The sample shows 2,500,000 or so clones, approximately 93% of them seen only once. What was sequenced was naive CD4+ T cells from PBMCs. Sample subset: CD45RA+ positively selected. The receptor set was obtained from a man in his late teens or twenties in good health. Some clones in this sample may be carry-over from other donors' samples.

V usage is TRBV7-2 and J usage is TRBJ2-2; 10 bases match TRBD2. There are 17 residues in the CDR3. Trimming cost V 2 bases and J 8 bases; bases outside gene matches: 11. Germline CDR1 is SGHTA and CDR2 is FQGNSA. CDR3 residues: CASSLFELAGASGELFF. CDR3 sequence (DNA): TGTGCCAGCAGCTTATTTGAGCTAGCGGGAGCTTCGGGGGAGCTGTTTTTT.

This sequence joins TRBV5-1 and TRBJ1-1, with D perhaps TRBD1 (5 bases). The V gene lost 0 bases and the J gene lost 0 bases, with 12 bases spanning the gap. Germline CDR1 and CDR2: SGHRS and YFSETQ. This CDR3 has 16 amino acids. In nucleotides, the CDR3 is TGCGCCAGCAGCTTGGGGAGGGCACAGGTGAACACTGAAGCTTTCTTT. It is translated as CASSLGRAQVNTEAFF.

The chain uses TRBV19 and TRBJ2-7, with 9 bases lining up with TRBD1. Losses at the gene ends were 9 bases for V and 5 bases for J; bases not matched to a gene: 5. The CDR3 covers 12 residues. Germline-derived CDR1 and CDR2 are LNHDA and SQIVND (reference sequence). The CDR3 coding sequence is TGTGCCAGCACCGGGACAGGGAACGAGCAGTACTTC. Protein product: CASTGTGNEQYF. The variable domain in full, with the rest retrieved from reference TRBV19 and TRBJ2-7, is DGGITQSPKYLFRKEGQNVTLSCEQNLNHDAMYWYRQDPGQGLRLIYYSQIVNDFQKGDIAEGYSVSREKKESFPLTVTSAQKNPTAFYLCASTGTGNEQYFGPGTRLTVT.

The genes are TRBV5-6 and TRBJ2-7; 7 nucleotides match TRBD1. Germline CDR1 and CDR2: SGHDT and YYEEEE. Trimming removed 4 bases from V and 2 bases from J; junction bases left unmatched: 9. CDR3 length: 15 amino acids. The CDR3 DNA follows: TGTGCCAGCAGCCCGGTACCACAGGGGACCTACGAGCAGTACTTC. Translation: CASSPVPQGTYEQYF.

The J gene is TRBJ2-2, the V gene TRBV7-3; D is unresolved. The V gene's germline CDR1 is SGHTA and CDR2 FQGTGA. V lost 1 base and J 7 bases, leaving 7 bases between the germline ends. CDR3 length equals 13 residues. The CDR3 sequence is CASSLNGNGELFF. The CDR3 nucleotides are TGTGCCAGCAGCTTAAATGGTAACGGGGAGCTGTTTTTT.

The genes are TRBV19 and TRBJ2-2; TRBD1 aligns across 8 bases. J lost 0 bases, V lost 7 bases, and 7 bases had no gene match. Germline lookup yields CDR1 LNHDA and CDR2 SQIVND (reference sequence). The CDR3 length is 16 residues. CDR3 nucleotide sequence: TGTGCCAGTATCACGACAGGGGCACCGAACACCGGGGAGCTGTTTTTT. This encodes CASITTGAPNTGELFF.

The chain combines TRBV27 with TRBJ2-1; the match to TRBD1 covers 8 bases. V shed 5 bases and J 2 bases; nucleotides not matched to a gene: 2. This CDR3 has 14 amino acids. The germline V gene has CDR1 MNHEY and CDR2 SMNVEV (reference sequence). The DNA for the CDR3 is TGTGCCAGCAGTCGGACAGGGACCTACAATGAGCAGTTCTTC. Translating gives CASSRTGTYNEQFF.

The rearrangement links TRBV5-1 to TRBJ2-1, with TRBD2 identical over 10 bases. The length of the CDR3 is 16 residues. V shed 4 bases, J shed 2 bases, and the junction held 6 bases outside the gene matches. The germline CDR1 and CDR2 sequences are SGHRS and YFSETQ. Written as DNA, the CDR3 is TGCGCCAGCAGCCCAATAGCGGGAGGCACCTACAATGAGCAGTTCTTC. Protein product: CASSPIAGGTYNEQFF.

This clone is a singleton in its sample. V is TRBV28 and J is TRBJ1-6, with 7 positions matching TRBD1. The CDR3 is 17 amino acids. The germline CDR1 and CDR2 sequences are MDHEN and SYDVKM. V was clipped by 7 bases and J by 14 bases; unmatched bases: 23. CDR3 sequence reads: CASTLNPSMGQSKSLHF. For the CDR3, the DNA is TGTGCCAGCACCCTTAATCCAAGCATGGGACAGTCCAAATCCCTCCACTTT.

The chain recombines TRBV6-1 with TRBJ1-1; D remains ambiguous. The CDR3 length is 13 residues. CDR1 and CDR2 (germline): MNHNS, SASEGT. The V and J ends lost 0 bases and 5 bases respectively, with 7 bases between them. CDR3 in amino acids: CASSEARRTEAFF. Written as DNA, the CDR3 is TGTGCCAGCAGTGAAGCGCGGCGGACTGAAGCTTTCTTT.

The chain couples TRBV7-8 to TRBJ2-2; TRBD1 matches at 9 bases. The CDR3 totals 17 residues. The germline gives CDR1 SGHVS, CDR2 FQNEAQ. V shed 2 bases, J shed 5 bases, and the junction held 9 bases outside the gene matches. CDR3 region: CASSLNPGTGITGELFF. CDR3 sequence (DNA): TGTGCCAGCAGCTTAAATCCCGGGACAGGGATTACCGGGGAGCTGTTTTTT.

This chain joins TRBV5-1 and TRBJ2-1, with D unclear. This CDR3 has 11 amino acids. Germline V CDR1 and CDR2: SGHRS, YFSETQ. V gave up 7 bases and J gave up 4 bases, with 6 bases separating them. The DNA of the CDR3 is TGCGCCAGCGGGGAATACAATGAGCAGTTCTTC. Translation: CASGEYNEQFF.

The chain links TRBV18 to TRBJ2-7; 7 positions agree with TRBD1. The CDR3 spans 14 residues. V was pared by 4 bases and J by 4 bases, with 7 bases of the junction left unmatched. Germline CDR1 and CDR2: KGHSH and LQKENI. CDR3 coding DNA: TGTGCCAGCTCACTGGCGCAGGGGGAGTACGAGCAGTACTTC. Translation gives CASSLAQGEYEQYF.

The chain combines TRBV7-6 with TRBJ1-3; unclear D gene. Trimming pared 5 bases from V and 4 bases from J, leaving 15 bases between. The germline gives CDR1 SGHVS, CDR2 FNYEAQ. The CDR3 length is 15 residues. This CDR3 is CASSVTRGGGNTIYF. The CDR3 DNA reads TGTGCCAGCAGCGTAACTCGGGGAGGCGGAAACACCATATATTTT.

The sample holds one count of this clone. The chain joins TRBV7-3 to TRBJ2-2, with D perhaps TRBD2 (5 bases). Trimming left V 0 bases short and J 0 bases short, with 11 bases between. The CDR3 is 17 residues long. In germline, CDR1 is SGHTA, CDR2 FQGTGA. The CDR3 loop reads CASSLTGERTNTGELFF. Here the CDR3 DNA reads TGTGCCAGCAGCTTAACGGGAGAGCGCACGAACACCGGGGAGCTGTTTTTT.

The genes are TRBV27 and TRBJ2-1; no clear D. The V end was cut by 4 bases, the J end by 0 bases, with 10 bases between. CDR3 length: 15 residues. Germline V CDR1 and CDR2: MNHEY, SMNVEV (reference sequence). As DNA, the CDR3 is TGTGCCAGCAGTTGGGCCCTGAGCTCCTACAATGAGCAGTTCTTC. It translates to CASSWALSSYNEQFF.

The V and J genes are TRBV7-2 and TRBJ1-1; D uncertain. The germline V and J ends were trimmed by 4 bases and 2 bases, with 11 bases remaining between them. CDR1 and CDR2 from the germline V gene are SGHTA and FQGNSA. The CDR3 is 14 amino acids. The CDR3 DNA is TGTGCCAGCAGCTATGGGATTCTAAACACTGAAGCTTTCTTT. It yields the protein CASSYGILNTEAFF.